The sample holds a few counts of the clone carrying this TCR beta chain. Its specificity is unknown. This sample is drawn from a study of identical twins. Study results and caveats: Without tracking the same donors, conclusions rested on cross-sectional statistical analysis.

TCRdb itself ran the 5' RACE reads through MiXCR, one entry per CDR3 protein. The profile shows 400,000 to 500,000 distinct CDR3 sequences, about a fifth of them singletons. The sequence was obtained from a middle-aged man in good health. Sequences were obtained from naive T cells sorted from blood.

In DNA, the CDR3 is TGTGCCAGCAGTGAATCCGGGACGATTAGCACAGATACGCAGTATTTT. This translates into CASSESGTISTDTQYF. The rearrangement uses TRBV2 and TRBJ2-3; D tentatively fits TRBD1 or TRBD2 (5 bases each). V was shortened by 2 bases and J by 0 bases, with 12 bases between the two germline ends. This CDR3 comprises 16 residues. Germline V lookup: CDR1 SNHLY, CDR2 FYNNEI.